This record looks at one TCR beta chain sequence and its context. The data belong to a study of human T cells and chemical hapten exposure. Study in general: Patients, chiefly female, had alopecia areata, totalis or universalis.

The CDR3 has 13 residues. Trimming stripped 5 bases from V and 4 bases from J, with 11 bases between. From germline, CDR1 is SEHNR and CDR2 FQNEAQ (reference sequence). TCRdb used MiXCR to reprocess the RACE reads, holding one entry per CDR3 protein. The table shows about 110,000 distinct CDR3 sequences, with approximately 12% occurring only once. Stated time point: pre-sensitization, week 0. Treatment meaning: therapeutic diphenylcyclopropenone sensitization with weekly scalp DPC. Source: whole blood, taken in connection with sensitization to the hapten diphenylcyclopropenone (DPC). V usage is TRBV7-9 and J usage is TRBJ1-2; D is undetermined. This TCR was recovered from a woman in her fifties or sixties with alopecia areata. Some clones in this sample may be carry-over from other donors' samples. CDR3 sequence (DNA): TGTGCCAGCAGCATATTAGGGTCCTATGGCTACACCTTC. The encoded protein is CASSILGSYGYTF.